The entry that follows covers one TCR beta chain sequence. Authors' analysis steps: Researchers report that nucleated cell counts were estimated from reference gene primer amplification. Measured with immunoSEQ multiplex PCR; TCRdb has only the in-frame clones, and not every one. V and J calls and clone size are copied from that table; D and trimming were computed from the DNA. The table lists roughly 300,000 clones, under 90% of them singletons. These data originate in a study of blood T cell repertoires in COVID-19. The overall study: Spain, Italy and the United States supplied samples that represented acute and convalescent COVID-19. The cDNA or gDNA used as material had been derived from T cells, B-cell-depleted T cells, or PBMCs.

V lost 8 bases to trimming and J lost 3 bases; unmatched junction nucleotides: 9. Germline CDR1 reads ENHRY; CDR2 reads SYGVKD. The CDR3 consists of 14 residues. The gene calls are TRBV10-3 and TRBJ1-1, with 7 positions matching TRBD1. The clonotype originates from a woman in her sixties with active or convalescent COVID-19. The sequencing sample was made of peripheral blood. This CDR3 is CAIRQGGGYTEAFF. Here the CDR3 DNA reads TGTGCCATCCGACAGGGAGGCGGGTACACTGAAGCTTTCTTT.